The clone carrying this T cell receptor (beta chain) was seen just once. Its antigen remains unknown. Germline V gene sequence: CDR1 SGHTA, CDR2 FQGNSA. This CDR3 has 15 amino acids. J gave up 3 bases and V 1 base, and 4 bases lay outside the gene matches. MiXCR was run by TCRdb on the 5' RACE reads, yielding one entry per CDR3 protein. In the table there are fewer than 300,000 distinct CDR3 sequences, roughly 18% of which are singletons. The data belong to a study of T-cell memory formation after mild COVID-19. General study findings and limits: CD8+ contracting clones occupied EMRA, while CD4+ ones occupied mainly CM and EM. Second-wave clones with a day 37 peak had unconfirmed SARS-CoV-2 specificity.

The chain joins TRBV7-2 to TRBJ2-5; 8 nucleotides match TRBD2. The clonotype was recovered from a man aged 18 to 30 who had mild COVID-19 (a few samples of this study predate the infection). Cell type and time point are not known. Sample: PBMCs or a T cell subset sorted from them (not recorded which). The CDR3 loop reads CASSLGWGLEETQYF. In DNA form, the CDR3 reads TGTGCCAGCAGCTTAGGGTGGGGACTAGAAGAGACCCAGTACTTC.